This is a list of T cell receptor delta chains from one sample in a study of delta chains in infants with herpesvirus infections. TCRdb reprocessed the RT-PCR reads using CATT. The sample yields 3,400 or so delta-chain clones, over 25% seen once. Source: peripheral blood, taken at time point 3 of longitudinal follow-up. These receptor sequences come from a human donor who was a Ugandan infant, either HIV-exposed or HIV-unexposed (not recorded which). The CDR3 runs from the conserved cysteine through the conserved F or W. Fields, in order: clone size, D gene, J gene, V gene, CDR3 DNA, CDR3 protein. The D gene is left open where the match is weak. Not every row has a clone size; where given, it reads once, few, many or a size class.

clone size: once; D gene: .; J gene: TRDJ1; V gene: TRDV1; CDR3 DNA: TGTGCTCTTGGGGAACCCCCCTTGAGGATACTTTCCCCCACCGATAAACTCATCTTT; CDR3 protein: CALGEPPLRILSPTDKLIF
clone size: few; D gene: .; J gene: TRDJ1; V gene: TRDV1; CDR3 DNA: TGTGCTCTTGGGGAACTGGCAGAGCCGTCCATGACACCGCACACCGATAAACTCATCTTT; CDR3 protein: CALGELAEPSMTPHTDKLIF
clone size: few; D gene: .; J gene: TRDJ1; V gene: TRDV1; CDR3 DNA: TGTGCTCTTGGGGAACTCCGGCCTTCCCACGTAAGGACCGATAAACTCATCTTT; CDR3 protein: CALGELRPSHVRTDKLIF
clone size: once; D gene: .; J gene: TRDJ1; V gene: TRDV1; CDR3 DNA: TGTGCTCTTGGGGAACTCCTGGGGGCTCCTACGCGCAGTACTGGGGCCGATAAACTCATCTTT; CDR3 protein: CALGELLGAPTRSTGADKLIF
clone size: .; D gene: .; J gene: TRDJ1; V gene: TRDV1; CDR3 DNA: TGTGCTCTTGGGGCCCGCGTAAAAGACCTTCCTACTTCCCCACTGGGGGACCCGGCTAGGGATAAACTCATCTTT; CDR3 protein: CALGARVKDLPTSPLGDPARDKLIF
clone size: medium-sized; D gene: .; J gene: TRDJ1; V gene: TRDV1; CDR3 DNA: TGTGCTCTTGGGGAACAGGGGAGGGACCCCCGAGATAAACTCATCTTT; CDR3 protein: CALGEQGRDPRDKLIF
clone size: .; D gene: TRDD3; J gene: TRDJ1; V gene: TRDV1; CDR3 DNA: TGTGCTCTTGGGGAACTAGTCCTCCTACGGGGGCTGGGGGATAAGGGGCGCTACTACACCGATAAACTCATCTTT; CDR3 protein: CALGELVLLRGLGDKGRYYTDKLIF
clone size: medium-sized; D gene: .; J gene: TRDJ1; V gene: TRDV1; CDR3 DNA: TGTGCTCTTGGGGAACTCGGTTCCTACATGGGGGATCCTTACACCGATAAACTCATCTTT; CDR3 protein: CALGELGSYMGDPYTDKLIF
clone size: .; D gene: .; J gene: TRDJ1; V gene: TRDV1; CDR3 DNA: TGTGCTCTTGGGGAAAAACTGGGCCGCCTGGCCCACACCGATAAACTCATCTTT; CDR3 protein: CALGEKLGRLAHTDKLIF
clone size: few; D gene: TRDD3; J gene: TRDJ1; V gene: TRDV1; CDR3 DNA: TGTGCTCTTGGGGAAGGGTACCATCCGGAAGGTTCTTGCTACTGGGGGCCACCAACAAAACTCATCTTT; CDR3 protein: CALGEGYHPEGSCYWGPPTKLIF
clone size: large; D gene: TRDD3; J gene: TRDJ1; V gene: TRDV2; CDR3 DNA: TGTGCCTGTGACACCTGGGGGATACCCGATAAACTCATCTTT; CDR3 protein: CACDTWGIPDKLIF
clone size: few; D gene: TRDD3; J gene: TRDJ1; V gene: TRDV1; CDR3 DNA: TGTGCTCTCGGTCTCATATCCTACTGGGGGATACCTTCAGGGTACACCGATAAACTCATCTTT; CDR3 protein: CALGLISYWGIPSGYTDKLIF
clone size: .; D gene: TRDD3; J gene: TRDJ1; V gene: TRDV1; CDR3 DNA: TGTGCTCTTGGGGAACGATCCCTTTCTACTCGGAACGTACTGGGGGTTTCGTACACCGATAAACTCATCTTT; CDR3 protein: CALGERSLSTRNVLGVSYTDKLIF
clone size: .; D gene: TRDD3; J gene: TRDJ1; V gene: TRAV38-2/DV8; CDR3 DNA: TGTGCTTATAGGAGCGCGGGCTCTGGGGGATACACCGATAAACTCATCTTT; CDR3 protein: CAYRSAGSGGYTDKLIF
clone size: .; D gene: TRDD3; J gene: TRDJ3; V gene: TRAV29/DV5; CDR3 DNA: TGTGCAGCAAGCGGTCTTACTGGGGGAGAGATGGGTCCCTGGGACACCCGACAGATGTTTTTC; CDR3 protein: CAASGLTGGEMGPWDTRQMFF
clone size: .; D gene: .; J gene: TRDJ1; V gene: TRDV1; CDR3 DNA: TGTGCTCTTGGGGAAGATTGGGGACAGGCCACCGATAAACTCATCTTT; CDR3 protein: CALGEDWGQATDKLIF
clone size: .; D gene: .; J gene: TRDJ2; V gene: TRDV2; CDR3 DNA: TGTGCCTGTGACCCACTTGGGGCCGGGCCTTTGACAGCACAACTCTTCTTT; CDR3 protein: CACDPLGAGPLTAQLFF
clone size: few; D gene: .; J gene: TRDJ1; V gene: TRDV1; CDR3 DNA: TGTGCTCTTGGGGAACTACTTACCTTC; CDR3 protein: CALGELLTF
clone size: few; D gene: TRDD3; J gene: TRDJ1; V gene: TRAV29/DV5; CDR3 DNA: TGTGCAGCAAGCGAAAGGTACTGGGGGATACATTACACCGATAAACTCATCTTT; CDR3 protein: CAASERYWGIHYTDKLIF
clone size: few; D gene: TRDD3; J gene: TRDJ3; V gene: TRDV2; CDR3 DNA: TGTGCCTGTGACACCGTACTGGGGGATACGCAAGGCAACTGGGACACCCGACAGATGTTTTTC; CDR3 protein: CACDTVLGDTQGNWDTRQMFF
clone size: .; D gene: TRDD3; J gene: TRDJ1; V gene: TRDV1; CDR3 DNA: TGTGCTCTTGGGGAACCTTTCCCTGATTCGTACTGGGGGATAAGGTACACCGATAAACTCATCTTT; CDR3 protein: CALGEPFPDSYWGIRYTDKLIF
clone size: few; D gene: .; J gene: TRDJ3; V gene: TRDV2; CDR3 DNA: TGTGCCTGTGACCGACTGGGAACCTGGGACACCCGACAGATGTTTTTC; CDR3 protein: CACDRLGTWDTRQMFF
clone size: few; D gene: .; J gene: TRDJ1; V gene: TRDV1; CDR3 DNA: TGTGCTCTTGGGGAATACCCCTCCATATACACCGATAAACTCATCTTT; CDR3 protein: CALGEYPSIYTDKLIF
clone size: .; D gene: .; J gene: TRDJ2; V gene: TRDV2; CDR3 DNA: TGTGCCTGTGACACAGTTGGGATTCGCGCTTTGACAGCACAACTCTTCTTT; CDR3 protein: CACDTVGIRALTAQLFF
clone size: .; D gene: TRDD3; J gene: TRDJ1; V gene: TRDV1; CDR3 DNA: TGTGCTCTTGGGGCAGAAGTTACCGTTCGAAGGGGGATACACGATAAACTCATCTTT; CDR3 protein: CALGAEVTVRRGIHDKLIF
clone size: .; D gene: .; J gene: TRDJ1; V gene: TRDV1; CDR3 DNA: TGTGCTCTTGGGAAACAAGTCCTAATATCCGATAAACTCATCTTT; CDR3 protein: CALGKQVLISDKLIF
clone size: large; D gene: TRDD3; J gene: TRDJ1; V gene: TRDV1; CDR3 DNA: TGTGCTCTTGGGGAACTAGACCCTCCATACTGGGGGATATCCCCTCACCGATACAGACTCATCTTT; CDR3 protein: CALGELDPPYWGISPHRYRLIF
clone size: medium-sized; D gene: .; J gene: TRDJ3; V gene: TRDV2; CDR3 DNA: TGTGCCTGTGACACCATCCACGGGGGGCCAAGCTCCTGGGACACCCGACAGATGTTTTTC; CDR3 protein: CACDTIHGGPSSWDTRQMFF
clone size: few; D gene: TRDD3; J gene: TRDJ1; V gene: TRDV1; CDR3 DNA: TGTGCTCTTGGGGAACTCTCCCTACGATCGTTACTGGGGGAGACCTGGGCCCCGGCCGATAAACTCATCTTT; CDR3 protein: CALGELSLRSLLGETWAPADKLIF
clone size: .; D gene: .; J gene: TRDJ1; V gene: TRDV1; CDR3 DNA: TGTGCTCTTGGGGAACCCGTTGGAGTAATAGTGGAACTCATCTTT; CDR3 protein: CALGEPVGVIVELIF
clone size: large; D gene: .; J gene: TRDJ3; V gene: TRDV2; CDR3 DNA: TGTGCCTGTGACACCTGGGACACCCGACAGATGTTTTTC; CDR3 protein: CACDTWDTRQMFF
clone size: .; D gene: TRDD2; J gene: TRDJ1; V gene: TRAV29/DV5; CDR3 DNA: TGTGCAGCAGCTGCCAAGGTCCTCCCTTCCTACGGTACTGGGGTCCGAAACACCGATAAACTCATCTTT; CDR3 protein: CAAAAKVLPSYGTGVRNTDKLIF
clone size: medium-sized; D gene: TRDD3; J gene: TRDJ1; V gene: TRDV3; CDR3 DNA: TGTGCCTCTGGGTTCGAGGGGGATCCTCCCCGGTACACCGATAAACTCATCTTT; CDR3 protein: CASGFEGDPPRYTDKLIF
clone size: .; D gene: TRDD3; J gene: TRDJ3; V gene: TRDV2; CDR3 DNA: TGTGCCTGTGACAAACTGGGGGATTGGGACACCCGACAGATGTTTTTC; CDR3 protein: CACDKLGDWDTRQMFF